These 15 T cell receptor beta chains were all obtained from the same sample, sequenced in a study of a mutant IDH1 vaccine in newly diagnosed glioma. The time point: week 23, last vaccination. Topical imiquimod accompanied each vaccine dose, which consisted of 300 ug of mutant IDH1 20-mer peptide. What these receptors recognize is not known. Data came from immunoSEQ multiplex PCR; TCRdb stores just in-frame clones and leaves some out. The data show 60,000 to 100,000 clones, more than 80% seen once. The sample consisted of PBMCs, taken from a glioma patient whose treatment included an IDH1 peptide vaccine. Receptor source: a woman aged 50 to 65 with glioma.

The V gene is TRBV29-1, the J gene TRBJ1-2; 7 bases fit TRBD1. The CDR3 totals 16 residues. The V segment lost 0 bases and the J segment 2 bases; nucleotides outside the gene matches: 9. The germline CDR1 and CDR2 sequences are SQVTM and ANQGSEA. CDR3 amino acids: CSVEDLKGQRNYGYTF. The CDR3 DNA follows: TGCAGCGTTGAAGATCTTAAGGGACAGAGGAACTATGGCTACACCTTC.

Only one count was recorded for this clone. The chain combines TRBV6-1 with TRBJ1-4; the match to TRBD1 covers 9 bases. Germline CDR1 MNHNS, CDR2 SASEGT. The CDR3 length is 17 residues. J gave up 10 bases and V 1 base, and 13 bases lay outside the gene matches. The CDR3 bases are TGTGCCAGCAGTGAAGGCCGAAACAGGGGGCGGGTAGGAAAACTGTTTTTT. This gives the protein CASSEGRNRGRVGKLFF.

V gene TRBV28 combines with J gene TRBJ2-5; possibly TRBD1 or TRBD2 for D (6 bases each). The CDR3 has 14 amino acids. Trimming stripped 3 bases from V and 5 bases from J, with 13 bases between. Germline CDR1 MDHEN, CDR2 SYDVKM. The CDR3 protein is CASSFRGRQETQYF. CDR3 DNA sequence: TGTGCCAGCAGTTTCCGGGGGCGTCAGGAGACCCAGTACTTC.

The rearrangement uses TRBV18 and TRBJ2-3, with TRBD2 matching 8 bases. Trimming removed 3 bases from V and 2 bases from J; junction bases left unmatched: 1. CDR1 and CDR2 (germline): KGHSH, LQKENI. CDR3 length: 14 residues. DNA of the CDR3: TGTGCCAGCTCACCGACTAGCGACACAGATACGCAGTATTTT. Protein: CASSPTSDTDTQYF.

The chain carries TRBV19 and TRBJ2-3; D uncertain. The CDR3 is 14 amino acids. Per germline, CDR1 LNHDA and CDR2 SQIVND (reference sequence). The germline V and J ends were trimmed by 1 base and 0 bases, with 5 bases remaining between them. CDR3 residues: CASSIAASTDTQYF. CDR3 bases: TGTGCCAGTAGTATAGCGGCTAGCACAGATACGCAGTATTTT.

Here the CDR3 DNA reads TGCGCCAGCAGCTCCCGACTAGCGGGGTCCACAGATACGCAGTATTTT. Its protein is CASSSRLAGSTDTQYF. The chain carries TRBV5-1 and TRBJ2-3; 11 positions agree with TRBD2. The ends lost 3 bases at V and 2 bases at J; junction bases unmatched: 5. CDR1 and CDR2 from the germline V gene are SGHRS and YFSETQ. CDR3 length: 16 amino acids.

As regards this clone: Other nucleotide sequences in the sample specify the same CDR3. The gene calls are TRBV2 and TRBJ1-1; D gene uncertain. Trimming stripped 1 base from V and 1 base from J, with 4 bases between. CDR1 and CDR2 from the germline V gene are SNHLY and FYNNEI. The CDR3 has 13 residues. For the CDR3, the DNA is TGTGCCAGCAGTGAAGACGGGAACACTGAAGCTTTCTTT. Translating it yields CASSEDGNTEAFF.

The chain has TRBV5-4 and TRBJ2-7; perhaps TRBD1 as D (6 bases). V lost 5 bases to trimming and J lost 2 bases, with 11 bases between them. The germline V gene encodes CDR1 SGHNT and CDR2 YYREEE (reference sequence). This CDR3 has 13 amino acids. The CDR3 nucleotides are TGTGCCAGCAGGCTGGGGGCGGCCTACGAGCAGTACTTC. Translated: CASRLGAAYEQYF. The complete variable domain, with remaining parts taken from reference TRBV5-4 and TRBJ2-7, reads ETGVTQSPTHLIKTRGQQVTLRCSSQSGHNTVSWYQQALGQGPQFIFQYYREEENGRGNFPPRFSGLQFPNYSSELNVNALELDDSALYLCASRLGAAYEQYFGPGTRLTVT.

This clone was recorded only once. The chain's CDR3 is CAITLEQPYNEQFF. CDR3 sequence (DNA): TGTGCCATCACCTTGGAGCAGCCCTACAATGAGCAGTTCTTC. The chain uses TRBV10-3 and TRBJ2-1; D not resolved. The germline CDR1 and CDR2 sequences are ENHRY and SYGVKD. The germline V and J ends were trimmed by 7 bases and 2 bases, with 12 bases remaining between them. The CDR3 is made up of 14 amino acids.

As for this clone: One end of the junction does not line up with germline, which may come from a read error. The rearrangement links TRBV28 to TRBJ1-2, with D possibly TRBD1 on 6 matching bases. From germline, CDR1 is MDHEN and CDR2 SYDVKM. The CDR3 has 14 residues. The CDR3 DNA reads TGTGCCAGCAGTTTAACAGGGACTAAGTATGGCTACACCTTC. This encodes CASSLTGTKYGYTF.

The genes are TRBV15 and TRBJ2-7; D gene uncertain. Germline V gives CDR1 LNHNV, CDR2 YYDKDF (reference sequence). Trimming left V 0 bases short and J 5 bases short, with 8 bases between. The CDR3 has 13 residues. The CDR3 bases are TGTGCCACCAGCAGAGAGGGTTCTCACGAGCAGTACTTC. This translates into CATSREGSHEQYF.

The gene calls are TRBV6-1 and TRBJ1-2; D is possibly TRBD1 (5 bases). The germline V gene encodes CDR1 MNHNS and CDR2 SASEGT. This CDR3 is 13 amino acids long. V was pared by 6 bases and J by 2 bases, with 10 bases between. The CDR3 nucleotides read TGTGCCAGCAGCTTACAGGAGAACTATGGCTACACCTTC. Its protein is CASSLQENYGYTF.

The chain is built from TRBV13 and TRBJ2-7, with D possibly being TRBD1 or TRBD2 (5 bases each). The CDR3 is 17 amino acids. The V gene lost 3 bases and the J gene lost 4 bases, with 22 bases spanning the gap. Germline CDR1 PRHDT, CDR2 FYEKMQ (reference sequence). CDR3 protein: CASSFSPLGTKTYEQYF. DNA for the CDR3: TGTGCCAGCAGCTTTTCCCCCTTGGGGACCAAGACATACGAGCAGTACTTC. The full variable domain, with the rest looked up from reference TRBV13 and TRBJ2-7, is AAGVIQSPRHLIKEKRETATLKCYPIPRHDTVYWYQQGPGQDPQFLISFYEKMQSDKGSIPDRFSAQQFSDYHSELNMSSLELGDSALYFCASSFSPLGTKTYEQYFGPGTRLTVT.

This chain's CDR3 is CASSSRTSGTYNEQFF. The CDR3 nucleotides are TGTGCCAGCAGTTCCCGGACTAGTGGGACCTACAATGAGCAGTTCTTC. The chain combines TRBV6-5 with TRBJ2-1; 7 nucleotides match TRBD2. Germline V gives CDR1 MNHEY, CDR2 SVGAGI. The CDR3 sequence is 16 residues long. The J segment lost 2 bases and the V segment lost 4 bases, leaving 8 bases of the junction unmatched.

The rearrangement uses TRBV27 and TRBJ2-7, with 10 bases aligning to TRBD2. V was clipped by 7 bases and J by 6 bases; unmatched bases: 12. The CDR3 is 15 amino acids. The germline V gene encodes CDR1 MNHEY and CDR2 SMNVEV (reference sequence). The CDR3 DNA follows: TGTGCCAGCATGAGGCTAGCGGGAGCAATCCGCGAGCAGTACTTC. Protein sequence: CASMRLAGAIREQYF.